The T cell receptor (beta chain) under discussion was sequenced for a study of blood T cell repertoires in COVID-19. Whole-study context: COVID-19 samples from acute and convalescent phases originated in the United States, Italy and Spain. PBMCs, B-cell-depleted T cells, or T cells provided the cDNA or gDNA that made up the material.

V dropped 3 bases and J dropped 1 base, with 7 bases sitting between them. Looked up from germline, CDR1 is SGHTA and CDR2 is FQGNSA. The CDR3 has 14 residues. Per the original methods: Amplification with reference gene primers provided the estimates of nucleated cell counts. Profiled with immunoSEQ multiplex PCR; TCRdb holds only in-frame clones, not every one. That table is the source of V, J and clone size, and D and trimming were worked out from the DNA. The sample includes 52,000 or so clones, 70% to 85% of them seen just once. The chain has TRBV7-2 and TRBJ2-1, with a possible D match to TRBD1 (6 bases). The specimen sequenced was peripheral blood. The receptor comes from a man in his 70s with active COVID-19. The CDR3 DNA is TGTGCCAGCAGCTTCCAGGGGTCCTACAATGAGCAGTTCTTC. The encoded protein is CASSFQGSYNEQFF.